This T cell receptor beta chain is drawn from a study of T cell responses to AZD1222 COVID-19 vaccine. Study-wide points: The donor group comprised mostly white British people and more females; the analysis possibly underestimated clonal diversity. Just five to seven AZD1222 recipients tested seropositive at baseline.

Libraries were prepared by immunoSEQ multiplex PCR; TCRdb keeps only in-frame clonotypes and omits some of them. The top ten clones hold roughly 1.6% of a sample with 150,000 or so clones, about nine tenths of them seen once. About this clone: The antigen remains undetermined.

This material consisted of peripheral blood, taken on day 0 of AZD1222 vaccination. This clonotype was sampled from an adult in good health.

The CDR3 reads CASAKGTPNSNQPQHF. The CDR3 bases are TGTGCCAGCGCAAAGGGGACACCTAATAGCAATCAGCCCCAGCATTTT. The V gene is TRBV28, the J gene TRBJ1-5, with a possible D match to TRBD1 (6 bases). This CDR3 spans 16 amino acids. Germline CDR1 MDHEN, CDR2 SYDVKM. Trimming left V 8 bases short and J 0 bases short, with 17 bases between.